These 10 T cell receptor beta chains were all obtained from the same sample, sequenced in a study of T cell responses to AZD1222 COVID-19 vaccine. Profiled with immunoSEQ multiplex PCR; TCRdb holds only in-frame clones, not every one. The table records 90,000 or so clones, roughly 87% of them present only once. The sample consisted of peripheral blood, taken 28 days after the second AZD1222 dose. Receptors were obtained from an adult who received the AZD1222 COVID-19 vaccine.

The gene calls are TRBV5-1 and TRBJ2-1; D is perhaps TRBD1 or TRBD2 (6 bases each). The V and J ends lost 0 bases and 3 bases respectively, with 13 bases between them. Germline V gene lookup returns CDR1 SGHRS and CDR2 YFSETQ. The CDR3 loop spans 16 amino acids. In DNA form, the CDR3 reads TGCGCCAGCAGCTTGGATATCGGGGGCTACTACAATGAGCAGTTCTTC. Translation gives CASSLDIGGYYNEQFF.

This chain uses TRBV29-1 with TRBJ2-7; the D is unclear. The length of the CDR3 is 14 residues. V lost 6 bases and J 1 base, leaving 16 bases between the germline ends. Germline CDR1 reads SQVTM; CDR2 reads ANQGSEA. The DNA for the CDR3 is TGCAGCGTAGTGGGCTTCGGCACATCCTACGAGCAGTACTTC. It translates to CSVVGFGTSYEQYF.

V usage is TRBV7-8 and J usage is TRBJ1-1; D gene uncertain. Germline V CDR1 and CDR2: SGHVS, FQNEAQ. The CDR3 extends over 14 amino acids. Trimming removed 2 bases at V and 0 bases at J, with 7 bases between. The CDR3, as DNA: TGTGCCAGCAGCTTAAAATGGATGAACACTGAAGCTTTCTTT. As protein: CASSLKWMNTEAFF.

In DNA, the CDR3 is TGTGCCAGCAGCCAAGTCCTAGCGGGGCCCTACAATGAGCAGTTCTTC. Its protein product is CASSQVLAGPYNEQFF. The chain employs TRBV3-1 (or the pseudogene TRBV3-2) and TRBJ2-1, with 9 bases matching TRBD2. The CDR3 spans 16 residues. Looked up from germline, CDR1 is LGHDT and CDR2 is YNNKEL (reference sequence). V gave up 1 base and J gave up 2 bases; unmatched junction bases: 3.

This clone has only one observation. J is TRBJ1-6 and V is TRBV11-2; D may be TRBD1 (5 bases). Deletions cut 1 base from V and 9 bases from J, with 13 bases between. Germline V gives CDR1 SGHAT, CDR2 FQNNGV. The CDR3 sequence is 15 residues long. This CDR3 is CASSLGGSSRSPLHF. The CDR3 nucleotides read TGTGCCAGCAGCTTAGGGGGCTCTTCACGTTCACCCCTCCACTTT.

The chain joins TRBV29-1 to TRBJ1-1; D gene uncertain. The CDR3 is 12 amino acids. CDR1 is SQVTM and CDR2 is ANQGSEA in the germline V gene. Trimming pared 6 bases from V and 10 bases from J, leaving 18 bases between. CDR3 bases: TGCAGCGTCGAAAGGGCAGGTCTGTCAGCTTTCTTT. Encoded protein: CSVERAGLSAFF.

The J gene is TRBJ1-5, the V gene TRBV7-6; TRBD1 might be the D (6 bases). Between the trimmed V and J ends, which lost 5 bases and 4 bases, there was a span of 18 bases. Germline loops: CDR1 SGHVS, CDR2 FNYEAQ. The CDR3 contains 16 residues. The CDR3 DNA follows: TGTGCCAGCAGCCACGGGGGCGGGGAACTAAATCAGCCCCAGCATTTT. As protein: CASSHGGGELNQPQHF.

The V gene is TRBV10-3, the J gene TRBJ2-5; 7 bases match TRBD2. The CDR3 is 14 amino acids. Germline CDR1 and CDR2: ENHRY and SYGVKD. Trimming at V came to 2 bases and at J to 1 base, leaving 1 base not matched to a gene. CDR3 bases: TGTGCCATCAGTGAGGGGGGGGGCCAAGAGACCCAGTACTTC. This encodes CAISEGGGQETQYF.

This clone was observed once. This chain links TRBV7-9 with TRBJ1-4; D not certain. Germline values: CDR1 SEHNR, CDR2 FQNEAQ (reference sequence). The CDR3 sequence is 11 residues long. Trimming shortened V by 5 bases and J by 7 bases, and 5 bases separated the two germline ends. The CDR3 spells CASSETEKLFF. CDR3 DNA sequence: TGTGCCAGCAGCGAAACTGAAAAACTGTTTTTT.

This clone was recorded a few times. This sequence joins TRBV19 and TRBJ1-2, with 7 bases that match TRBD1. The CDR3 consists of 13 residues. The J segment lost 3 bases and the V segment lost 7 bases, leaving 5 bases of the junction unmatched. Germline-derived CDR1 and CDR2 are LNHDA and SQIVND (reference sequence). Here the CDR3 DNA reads TGTGCCAGTACCCCACAGGGGTACTATGGCTACACCTTC. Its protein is CASTPQGYYGYTF. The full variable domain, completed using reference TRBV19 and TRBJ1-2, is DGGITQSPKYLFRKEGQNVTLSCEQNLNHDAMYWYRQDPGQGLRLIYYSQIVNDFQKGDIAEGYSVSREKKESFPLTVTSAQKNPTAFYLCASTPQGYYGYTFGSGTRLTVV.